The sample holds many counts of the clone carrying this T cell receptor (beta chain). What it binds is not known. Trimming took 0 bases from V and 0 from J, leaving 10 bases between them. The CDR3 extends over 16 amino acids. The germline CDR1 and CDR2 sequences are SGHRS and YFSETQ. A 10-nucleotide random UMI tagged transcripts in template-switch 5'RACE cDNA synthesis. TCRdb re-called the 5' RACE reads through MiXCR, storing one row per CDR3 protein. This table has about 74,000 distinct CDR3 sequences, approximately 5.2% appearing once. These data belong to a study of neurological immune-mediated disorders. Broader study findings: TCR-beta repertoires seemed private in all groups, with no expanded CDR3 amino acid sequences shared. Grouping of repertoires by phylogeny put those of 18 of 34 multiple sclerosis patients into a single related-CDR3 cluster, a possible signature. Patients with HTLV-1-associated myelopathy showed the most TCR clonal expansion. Those with multiple sclerosis showed the least, falling below healthy controls.

This TCR derives from a man younger than 35 with multiple sclerosis. The sequencing sample was made of PBMCs. The V gene is TRBV5-1, the J gene TRBJ2-4; TRBD1 might be the D (6 bases). CDR3: CASSLVGQIAKNIQYF. The DNA for the CDR3 is TGCGCCAGCAGCTTGGTCGGACAGATAGCCAAAAACATTCAGTACTTC.